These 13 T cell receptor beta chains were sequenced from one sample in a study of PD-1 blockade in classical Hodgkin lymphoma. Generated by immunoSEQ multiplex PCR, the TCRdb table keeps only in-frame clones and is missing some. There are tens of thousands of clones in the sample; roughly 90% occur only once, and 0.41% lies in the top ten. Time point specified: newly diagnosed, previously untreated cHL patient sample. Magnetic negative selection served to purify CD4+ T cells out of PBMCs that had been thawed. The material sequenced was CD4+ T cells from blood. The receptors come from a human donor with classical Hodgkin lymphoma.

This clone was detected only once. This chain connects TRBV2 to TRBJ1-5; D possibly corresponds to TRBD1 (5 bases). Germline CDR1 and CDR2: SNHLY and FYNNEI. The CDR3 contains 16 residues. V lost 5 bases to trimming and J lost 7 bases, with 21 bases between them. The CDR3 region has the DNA TGTGCCAGCAGTACCTCGGGACGGCTGACGGGGCAGCCCCAGCATTTT. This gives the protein CASSTSGRLTGQPQHF.

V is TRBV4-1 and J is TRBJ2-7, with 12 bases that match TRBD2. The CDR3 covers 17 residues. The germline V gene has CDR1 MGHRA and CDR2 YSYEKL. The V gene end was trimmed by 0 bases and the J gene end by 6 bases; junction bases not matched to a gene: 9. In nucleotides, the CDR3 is TGCGCCAGCAGCCAAGATCGGACTAGCGGGACCTCGGGCGAGCAGTACTTC. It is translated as CASSQDRTSGTSGEQYF.

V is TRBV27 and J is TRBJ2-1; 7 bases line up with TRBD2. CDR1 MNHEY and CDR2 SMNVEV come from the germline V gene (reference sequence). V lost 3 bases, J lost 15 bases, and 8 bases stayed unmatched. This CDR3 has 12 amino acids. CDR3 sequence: CASSLTAGEVFF. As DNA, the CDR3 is TGTGCCAGCAGTTTGACCGCGGGAGAGGTGTTCTTC.

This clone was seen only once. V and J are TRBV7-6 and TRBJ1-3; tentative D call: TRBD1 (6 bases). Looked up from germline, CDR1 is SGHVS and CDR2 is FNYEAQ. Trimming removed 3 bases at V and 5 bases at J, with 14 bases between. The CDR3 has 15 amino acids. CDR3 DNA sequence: TGTGCCAGCAGCTTCCTCCGGGGGGCTCGAAACACCATATATTTT. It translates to CASSFLRGARNTIYF.

CDR3 bases: TGTGCCAGCAGCTTATTTGGTGAGCAGTTCTTC. This encodes CASSLFGEQFF. This sequence joins TRBV7-9 and TRBJ2-1; D uncertain. V lost 2 bases, J lost 9 bases, and 5 bases lay in between. CDR1 is SEHNR and CDR2 is FQNEAQ in the germline V gene (reference sequence). The CDR3 is 11 residues long.

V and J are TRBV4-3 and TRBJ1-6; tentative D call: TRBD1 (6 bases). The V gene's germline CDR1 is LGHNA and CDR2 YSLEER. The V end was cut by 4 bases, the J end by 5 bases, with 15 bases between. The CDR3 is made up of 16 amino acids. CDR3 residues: CASSRGGGTDNSPLHF. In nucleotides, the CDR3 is TGCGCCAGCAGCCGAGGGGGAGGGACTGATAATTCACCCCTCCACTTT.

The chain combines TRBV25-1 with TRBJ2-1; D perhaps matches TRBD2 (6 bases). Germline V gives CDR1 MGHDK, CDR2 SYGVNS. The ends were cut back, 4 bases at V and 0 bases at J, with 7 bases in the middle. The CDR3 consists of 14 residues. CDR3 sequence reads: CASSATSSYNEQFF. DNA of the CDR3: TGTGCCAGCAGTGCGACTAGCTCCTACAATGAGCAGTTCTTC.

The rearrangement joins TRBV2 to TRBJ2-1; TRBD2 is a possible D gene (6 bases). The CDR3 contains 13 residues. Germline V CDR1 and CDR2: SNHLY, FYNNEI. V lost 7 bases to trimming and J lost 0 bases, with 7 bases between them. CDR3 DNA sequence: TGTGCCAGCATAGCGGACTCCTACAATGAGCAGTTCTTC. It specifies CASIADSYNEQFF.

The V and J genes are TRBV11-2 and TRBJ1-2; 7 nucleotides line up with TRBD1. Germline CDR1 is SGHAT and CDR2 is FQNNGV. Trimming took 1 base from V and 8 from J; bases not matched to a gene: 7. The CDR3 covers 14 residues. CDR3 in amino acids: CASSLAKGARGYTF. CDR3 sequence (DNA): TGTGCCAGCAGCTTAGCTAAGGGGGCGAGAGGCTACACCTTC.

The CDR3 nucleotides are TGTGCCAGCAGCGTCACCGGGACAGGGTCCCACGAGCAGTACTTC. Translating gives CASSVTGTGSHEQYF. V is TRBV9 and J is TRBJ2-7, with 9 bases that match TRBD1. The CDR3 runs to 15 residues. Trimming at V came to 2 bases and at J to 5 bases, leaving 8 bases not matched to a gene. Germline V gene lookup returns CDR1 SGDLS and CDR2 YYNGEE.

CDR3 DNA: TGCGCCAGCAGCTTGGGTTCCGGGGGCCTATACAATGAGCAGTTCTTC. This sequence encodes CASSLGSGGLYNEQFF. The genes are TRBV5-1 and TRBJ2-1; possibly TRBD1 or TRBD2 for D (6 bases each). CDR1 is SGHRS, CDR2 YFSETQ, per germline. The CDR3 extends over 16 amino acids. V gave up 0 bases and J gave up 4 bases, with 14 bases separating them.

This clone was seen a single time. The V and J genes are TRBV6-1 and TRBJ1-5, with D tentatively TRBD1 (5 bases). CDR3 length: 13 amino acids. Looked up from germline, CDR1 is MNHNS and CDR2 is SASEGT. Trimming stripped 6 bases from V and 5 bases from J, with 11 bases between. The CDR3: CASRWDGYQPQHF. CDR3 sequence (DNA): TGTGCCAGCAGATGGGACGGATATCAGCCCCAGCATTTT.

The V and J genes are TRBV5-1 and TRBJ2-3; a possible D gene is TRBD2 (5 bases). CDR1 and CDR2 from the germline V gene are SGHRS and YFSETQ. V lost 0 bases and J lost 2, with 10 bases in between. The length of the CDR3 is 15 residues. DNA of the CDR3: TGCGCCAGCAGCTTGGACTCCGGGAACACAGATACGCAGTATTTT. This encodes CASSLDSGNTDTQYF. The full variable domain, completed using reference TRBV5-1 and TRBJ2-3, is KAGVTQTPRYLIKTRGQQVTLSCSPISGHRSVSWYQQTPGQGLQFLFEYFSETQRNKGNFPGRFSGRQFSNSRSEMNVSTLELGDSALYLCASSLDSGNTDTQYFGPGTRLTVL.